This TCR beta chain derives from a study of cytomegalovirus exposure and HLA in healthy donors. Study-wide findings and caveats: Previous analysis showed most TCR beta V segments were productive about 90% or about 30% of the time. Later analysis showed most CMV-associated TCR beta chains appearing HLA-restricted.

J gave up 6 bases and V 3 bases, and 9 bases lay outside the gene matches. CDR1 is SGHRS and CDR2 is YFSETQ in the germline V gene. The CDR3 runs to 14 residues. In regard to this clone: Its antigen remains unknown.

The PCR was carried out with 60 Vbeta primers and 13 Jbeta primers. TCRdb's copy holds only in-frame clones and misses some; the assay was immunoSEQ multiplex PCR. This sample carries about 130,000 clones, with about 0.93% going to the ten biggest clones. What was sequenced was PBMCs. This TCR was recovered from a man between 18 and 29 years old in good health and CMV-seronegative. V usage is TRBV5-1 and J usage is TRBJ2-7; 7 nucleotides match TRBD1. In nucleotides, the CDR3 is TGCGCCAGCAGCTCGAGGACAGGCCCCCTCGAGCAGTACTTC. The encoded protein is CASSSRTGPLEQYF.